The clone carrying this T cell receptor beta chain was observed a few times. Antigen specificity is unknown. Germline assignment: CDR1 LGHDT and CDR2 YNNKEL (reference sequence). V shed 4 bases, J shed 3 bases, and the junction held 4 bases outside the gene matches. This CDR3 is built from 15 residues. The data are from a study of blood T cells in healthy people across ages. Primed by a sample-barcoded 5' primer and a J-beta primer mix, a second PCR proceeded for about 6 to 12 cycles. The study obtained at least 2.5 million CDR3-containing paired-end reads from every sample. TCRdb reprocessed the 5' RACE reads via MiXCR and lists one record per CDR3 protein. Seen here are over 600,000 distinct CDR3 sequences, over 20% observed once, and the top ten hold approximately 3.6%. Study-wide points: TCR beta diversity, measured per million T cells, fell in a roughly linear way with age. Naive CD4+ cell counts and diversity both ran higher in long-lived than in aged donors.

Each donor's blood draw was around 9.2 milliliters of peripheral blood. The chain employs TRBV3-1 and TRBJ2-2; 8 bases match TRBD2. This clonotype was obtained from an older man in good health. Sample: blood. This CDR3 is CASSPGLADTGELFF. In DNA form, the CDR3 reads TGTGCCAGCAGCCCCGGACTAGCAGACACCGGGGAGCTGTTTTTT.